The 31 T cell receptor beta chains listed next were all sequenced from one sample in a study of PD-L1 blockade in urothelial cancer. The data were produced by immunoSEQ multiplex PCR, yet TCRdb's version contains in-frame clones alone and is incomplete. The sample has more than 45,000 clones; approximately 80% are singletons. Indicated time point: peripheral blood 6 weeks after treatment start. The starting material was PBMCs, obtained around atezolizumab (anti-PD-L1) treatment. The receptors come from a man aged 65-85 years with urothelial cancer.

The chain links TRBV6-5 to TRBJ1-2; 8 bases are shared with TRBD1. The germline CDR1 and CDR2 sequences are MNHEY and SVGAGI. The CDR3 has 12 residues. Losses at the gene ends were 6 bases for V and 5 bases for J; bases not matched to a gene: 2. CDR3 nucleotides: TGTGCCAGCAGACAGGGGGTTTATGGCTACACCTTC. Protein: CASRQGVYGYTF.

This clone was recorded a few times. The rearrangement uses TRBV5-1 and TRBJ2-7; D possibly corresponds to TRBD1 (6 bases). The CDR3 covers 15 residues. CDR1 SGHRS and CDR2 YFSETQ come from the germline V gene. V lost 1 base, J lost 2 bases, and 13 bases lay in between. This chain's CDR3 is CASSLNTGIAYEQYF. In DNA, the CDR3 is TGCGCCAGCAGCTTGAATACAGGGATAGCCTACGAGCAGTACTTC.

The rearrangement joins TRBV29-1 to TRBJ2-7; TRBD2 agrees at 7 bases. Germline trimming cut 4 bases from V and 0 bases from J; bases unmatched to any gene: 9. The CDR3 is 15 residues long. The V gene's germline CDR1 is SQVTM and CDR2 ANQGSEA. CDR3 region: CSVAMGLAASYEQYF. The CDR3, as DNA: TGCAGCGTTGCGATGGGGCTAGCGGCCTCCTACGAGCAGTACTTC.

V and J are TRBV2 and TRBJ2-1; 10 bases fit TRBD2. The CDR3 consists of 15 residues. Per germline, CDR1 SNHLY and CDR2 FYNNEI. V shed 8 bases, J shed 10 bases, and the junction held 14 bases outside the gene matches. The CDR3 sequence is CASRRRTSGSSEQFF. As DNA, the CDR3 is TGTGCCAGCCGCCGACGGACTAGCGGTTCCTCCGAGCAGTTCTTC.

The CDR3 DNA follows: TGTGCCAGCAGCCCCCTGACAGGGGTGGGCAATGAGCAGTTCTTC. This translates into CASSPLTGVGNEQFF. The rearrangement joins TRBV7-2 to TRBJ2-1, with TRBD1 matching over 8 bases. The CDR3 length is 15 residues. Germline V lookup: CDR1 SGHTA, CDR2 FQGNSA. V was pared by 5 bases and J by 6 bases, with 9 bases of the junction left unmatched.

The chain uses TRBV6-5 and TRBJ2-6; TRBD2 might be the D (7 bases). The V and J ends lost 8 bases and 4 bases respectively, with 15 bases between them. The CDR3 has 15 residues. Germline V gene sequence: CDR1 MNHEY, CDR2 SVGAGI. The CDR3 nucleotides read TGTGCCAGCCGTTTGGGGGGGCCGGGGGCCAACGTCCTGACTTTC. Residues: CASRLGGPGANVLTF.

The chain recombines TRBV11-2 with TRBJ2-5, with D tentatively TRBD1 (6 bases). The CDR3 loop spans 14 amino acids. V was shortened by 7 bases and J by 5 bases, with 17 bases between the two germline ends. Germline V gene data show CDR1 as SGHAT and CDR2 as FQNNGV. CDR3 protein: CASTRDTAGETQYF. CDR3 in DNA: TGTGCCAGCACCCGGGACACCGCTGGGGAGACCCAGTACTTC.

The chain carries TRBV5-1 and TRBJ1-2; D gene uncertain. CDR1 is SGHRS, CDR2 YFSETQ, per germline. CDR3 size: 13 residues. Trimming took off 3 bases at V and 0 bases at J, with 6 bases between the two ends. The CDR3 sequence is CASSSQTNYGYTF. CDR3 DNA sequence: TGCGCCAGCAGCTCGCAGACTAACTATGGCTACACCTTC.

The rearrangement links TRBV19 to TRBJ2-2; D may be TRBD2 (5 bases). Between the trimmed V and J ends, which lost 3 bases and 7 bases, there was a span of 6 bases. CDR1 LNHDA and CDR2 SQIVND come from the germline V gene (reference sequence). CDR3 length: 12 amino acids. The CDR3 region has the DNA TGTGCCAGTAGTATCGGGGACGGGGAGCTGTTTTTT. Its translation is CASSIGDGELFF.

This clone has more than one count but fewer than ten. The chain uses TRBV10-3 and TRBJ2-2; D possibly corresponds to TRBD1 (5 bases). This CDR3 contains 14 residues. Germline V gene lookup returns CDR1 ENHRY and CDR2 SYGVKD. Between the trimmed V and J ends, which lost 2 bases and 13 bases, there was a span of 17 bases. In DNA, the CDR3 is TGTGCCATCAGTGAGCTGGACACCTCACCATTGCTGTTTTTT. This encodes CAISELDTSPLLFF.

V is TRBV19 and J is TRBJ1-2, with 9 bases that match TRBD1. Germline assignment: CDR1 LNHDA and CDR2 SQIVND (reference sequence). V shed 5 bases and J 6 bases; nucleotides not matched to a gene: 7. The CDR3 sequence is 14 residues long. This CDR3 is CASSFLGTGNGYTF. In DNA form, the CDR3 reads TGTGCCAGTAGTTTCTTAGGGACAGGGAATGGCTACACCTTC.

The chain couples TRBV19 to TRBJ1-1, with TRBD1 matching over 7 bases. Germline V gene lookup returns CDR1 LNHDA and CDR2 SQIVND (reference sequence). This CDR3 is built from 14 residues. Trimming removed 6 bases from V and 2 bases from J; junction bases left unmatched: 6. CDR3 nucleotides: TGTGCCAGTAGGCAGACAGGGTTTAACACTGAAGCTTTCTTT. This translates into CASRQTGFNTEAFF.

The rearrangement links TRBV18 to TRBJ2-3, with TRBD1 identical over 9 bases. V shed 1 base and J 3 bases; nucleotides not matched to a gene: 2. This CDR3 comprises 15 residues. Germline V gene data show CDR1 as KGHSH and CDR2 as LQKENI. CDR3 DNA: TGTGCCAGCTCACCACAGGGACAGGGAACAGATACGCAGTATTTT. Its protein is CASSPQGQGTDTQYF.

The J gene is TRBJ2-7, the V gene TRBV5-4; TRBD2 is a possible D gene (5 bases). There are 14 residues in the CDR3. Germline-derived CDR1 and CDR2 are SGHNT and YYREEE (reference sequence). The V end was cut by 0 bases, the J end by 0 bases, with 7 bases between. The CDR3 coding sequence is TGTGCCAGCAGCTTGGCCGGGGACTCCTACGAGCAGTACTTC. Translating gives CASSLAGDSYEQYF.

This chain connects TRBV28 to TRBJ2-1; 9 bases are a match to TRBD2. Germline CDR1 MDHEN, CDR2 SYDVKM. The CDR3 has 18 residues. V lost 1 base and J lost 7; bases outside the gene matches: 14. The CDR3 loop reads CASSLFGVTSGGYNEQFF. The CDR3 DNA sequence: TGTGCCAGCAGTTTATTCGGGGTGACTAGCGGAGGCTATAATGAGCAGTTCTTC.

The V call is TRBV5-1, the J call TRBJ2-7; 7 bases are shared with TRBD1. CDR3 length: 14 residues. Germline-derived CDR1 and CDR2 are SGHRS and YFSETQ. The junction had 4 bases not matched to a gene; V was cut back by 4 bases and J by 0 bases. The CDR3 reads CASSLGTDSYEQYF. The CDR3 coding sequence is TGCGCCAGCAGCCTAGGGACAGACTCCTACGAGCAGTACTTC.

CDR3 nucleotides: TGTGCCTGGAGTGTAGGGACAGGGGATGAAAAACTGTTTTTT. This codes for CAWSVGTGDEKLFF. This sequence joins TRBV30 and TRBJ1-4, with 10 bases aligning to TRBD1. Germline loops: CDR1 GTSNPN, CDR2 SVGIG (reference sequence). Germline trimming cut 0 bases from V and 6 bases from J; bases unmatched to any gene: 1. This CDR3 region has 14 residues.

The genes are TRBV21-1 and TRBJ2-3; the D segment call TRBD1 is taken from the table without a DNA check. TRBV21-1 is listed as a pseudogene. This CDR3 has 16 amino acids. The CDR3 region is CASSKEGTTCTDTQYF. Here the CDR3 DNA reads TGTGCCAGCAGCAAAGAGGGGACAACCTGCACAGATACGCAGTATTTT.

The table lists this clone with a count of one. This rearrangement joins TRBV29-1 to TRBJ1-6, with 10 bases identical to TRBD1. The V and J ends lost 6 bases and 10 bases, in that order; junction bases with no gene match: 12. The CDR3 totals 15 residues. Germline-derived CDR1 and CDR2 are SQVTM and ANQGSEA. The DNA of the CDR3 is TGCAGCGTCTCCACGGGGACAGGGGAAGAGTCACCCCTCCACTTT. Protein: CSVSTGTGEESPLHF.

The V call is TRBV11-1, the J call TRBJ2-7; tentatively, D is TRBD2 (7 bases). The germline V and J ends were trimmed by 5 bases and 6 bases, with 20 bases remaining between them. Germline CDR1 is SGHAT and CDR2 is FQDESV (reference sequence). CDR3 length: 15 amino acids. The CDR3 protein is CASSPRTGGGSEQYF. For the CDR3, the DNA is TGTGCCAGCAGCCCGCGTACTGGGGGCGGGAGCGAGCAGTACTTC.

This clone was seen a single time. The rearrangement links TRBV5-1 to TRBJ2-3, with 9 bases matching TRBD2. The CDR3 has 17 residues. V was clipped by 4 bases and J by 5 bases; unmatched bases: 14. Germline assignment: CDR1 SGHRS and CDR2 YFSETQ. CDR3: CASSGQLGAAGGDTQYF. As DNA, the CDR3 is TGCGCCAGCAGCGGGCAACTAGGGGCAGCGGGGGGAGATACGCAGTATTTT.

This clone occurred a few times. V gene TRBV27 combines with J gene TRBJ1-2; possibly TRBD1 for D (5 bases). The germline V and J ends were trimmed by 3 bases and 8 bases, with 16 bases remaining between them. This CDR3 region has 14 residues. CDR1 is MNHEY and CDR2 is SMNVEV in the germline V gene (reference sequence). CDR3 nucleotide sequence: TGTGCCAGCAGTTTGGGGCGACGGTATGGCGGCTACACCTTC. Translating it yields CASSLGRRYGGYTF.

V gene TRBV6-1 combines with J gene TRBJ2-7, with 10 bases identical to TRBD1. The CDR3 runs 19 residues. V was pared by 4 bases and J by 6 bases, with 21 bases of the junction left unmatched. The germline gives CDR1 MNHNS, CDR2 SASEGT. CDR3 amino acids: CASSVRGQGITVGAPEQYF. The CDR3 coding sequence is TGTGCCAGCAGTGTTCGGGGACAGGGGATCACTGTAGGGGCACCCGAGCAGTACTTC.

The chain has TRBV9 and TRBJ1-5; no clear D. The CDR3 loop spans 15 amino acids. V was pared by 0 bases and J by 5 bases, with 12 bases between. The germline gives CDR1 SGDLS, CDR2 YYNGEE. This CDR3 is CASSVDPVSDQPQHF. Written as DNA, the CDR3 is TGTGCCAGCAGCGTAGATCCGGTTTCGGATCAGCCCCAGCATTTT. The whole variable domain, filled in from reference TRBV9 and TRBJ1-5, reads DSGVTQTPKHLITATGQRVTLRCSPRSGDLSVYWYQQSLDQGLQFLIQYYNGEERAKGNILERFSAQQFPDLHSELNLSSLELGDSALYFCASSVDPVSDQPQHFGDGTRLSIL.

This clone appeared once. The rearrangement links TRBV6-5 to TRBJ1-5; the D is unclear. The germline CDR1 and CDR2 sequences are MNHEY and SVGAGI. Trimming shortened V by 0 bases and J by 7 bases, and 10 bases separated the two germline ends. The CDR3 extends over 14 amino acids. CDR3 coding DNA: TGTGCCAGCAGTTACTCGTGGACGGGACAGCCCCAGCATTTT. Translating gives CASSYSWTGQPQHF.

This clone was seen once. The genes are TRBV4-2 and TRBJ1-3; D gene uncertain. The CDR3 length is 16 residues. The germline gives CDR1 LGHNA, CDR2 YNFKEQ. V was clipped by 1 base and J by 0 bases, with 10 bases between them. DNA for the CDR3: TGTGCCAGCAGCCAAGCCTTAGTCTTCTCTGGAAACACCATATATTTT. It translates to CASSQALVFSGNTIYF.

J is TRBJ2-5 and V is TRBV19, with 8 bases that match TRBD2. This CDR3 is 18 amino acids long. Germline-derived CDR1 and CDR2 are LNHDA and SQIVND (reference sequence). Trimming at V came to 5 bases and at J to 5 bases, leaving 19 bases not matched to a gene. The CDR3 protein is CASSSLGVQRGIMETQYF. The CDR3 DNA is TGTGCCAGTAGTTCTCTGGGGGTCCAGCGGGGGATCATGGAGACCCAGTACTTC.

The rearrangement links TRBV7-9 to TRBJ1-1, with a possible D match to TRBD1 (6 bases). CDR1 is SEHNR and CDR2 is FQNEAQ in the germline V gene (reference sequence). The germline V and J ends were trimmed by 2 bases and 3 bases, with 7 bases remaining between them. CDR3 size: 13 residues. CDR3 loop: CASSLQGYTEAFF. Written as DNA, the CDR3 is TGTGCCAGCAGCTTACAGGGGTACACTGAAGCTTTCTTT.

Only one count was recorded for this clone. The CDR3 nucleotides read TGCGCCAGCAGCCGACTAGCGGGGGGTTACAATGAGCAGTTCTTC. This gives the protein CASSRLAGGYNEQFF. The chain couples TRBV5-1 to TRBJ2-1; 13 bases are shared with TRBD2. V lost 4 bases, J lost 4 bases, and 2 bases stayed unmatched. In germline, CDR1 is SGHRS, CDR2 YFSETQ. CDR3 size: 15 residues.

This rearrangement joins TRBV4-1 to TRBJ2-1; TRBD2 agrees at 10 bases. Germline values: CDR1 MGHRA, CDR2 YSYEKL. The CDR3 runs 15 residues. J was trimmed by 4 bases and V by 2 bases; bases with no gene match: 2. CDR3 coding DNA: TGCGCCAGCAGCCAACAGGGACTAGCGTACAATGAGCAGTTCTTC. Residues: CASSQQGLAYNEQFF.

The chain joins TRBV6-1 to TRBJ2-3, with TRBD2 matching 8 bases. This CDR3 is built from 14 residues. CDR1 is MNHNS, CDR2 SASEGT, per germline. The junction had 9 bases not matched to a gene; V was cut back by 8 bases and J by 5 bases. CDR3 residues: CASGPAGEGDTQYF. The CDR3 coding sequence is TGTGCCAGCGGTCCAGCGGGAGAGGGAGATACGCAGTATTTT.